The clone carrying this T cell receptor beta chain appeared a few times. One end of the junction is discordant with germline, which a read error may explain. TCRdb re-derived calls from the 5' RACE reads in MiXCR, one entry per CDR3 protein. The table has tens of thousands of distinct CDR3 sequences, 28% seen once; the top ten hold 3% to 3.5%. Memory CD4+ T cells were sorted as CD4+CD45RO+CD25- cells. What was sequenced was tumor-infiltrating memory CD4+ T cells sorted from the breast tumor. Subset given: memory CD4+ T cells, CD4+CD45RO+CD25-. The TCR was taken from a female donor with breast cancer.

The CDR3 DNA follows: TGTGCCAGCAGCTTAGCTAGCCAGTACAGTGAGCAGTTCTTC. Translation gives CASSLASQYSEQFF. The chain recombines TRBV7-3 with TRBJ2-1, with D perhaps TRBD2 (5 bases). Germline V gives CDR1 SGHTA, CDR2 FQGTGA. This CDR3 is built from 14 residues.